Below, 25 T cell receptor beta chains from the same sample are listed, as sequenced in a study of PD-L1 blockade in urothelial cancer. The time point was: pretreatment peripheral blood. This table comes from immunoSEQ multiplex PCR, and its TCRdb copy is limited to in-frame clones, with some not included. Seen here are around 92,000 clones, 89% observed once, and the top ten hold around 1%. The sequencing here drew on PBMCs, taken around atezolizumab (anti-PD-L1) treatment. The receptors here all came from a woman aged 80 or over with urothelial cancer.

The rearrangement links TRBV5-4 to TRBJ1-2, with 8 bases lining up with TRBD1. This CDR3 contains 16 residues. The V gene's germline CDR1 is SGHNT and CDR2 YYREEE (reference sequence). V shed 3 bases, J shed 0 bases, and the junction held 7 bases outside the gene matches. In nucleotides, the CDR3 is TGTGCCAGCAGCTCAGTAGAACAGGGGGCTAACTATGGCTACACCTTC. Its protein product is CASSSVEQGANYGYTF.

The V call is TRBV4-2, the J call TRBJ2-7, with 9 bases matching TRBD2. The J segment lost 1 base and the V segment lost 4 bases, leaving 11 bases of the junction unmatched. This CDR3 has 17 amino acids. Germline CDR1 and CDR2: LGHNA and YNFKEQ. The CDR3 spells CASSPGPLAGLSYEQYF. The DNA of the CDR3 is TGTGCCAGCAGCCCCGGCCCTCTAGCGGGACTTTCCTACGAGCAGTACTTC.

The chain carries TRBV11-2 and TRBJ2-5; D is possibly TRBD1 (6 bases). Trimming left V 6 bases short and J 1 base short, with 15 bases between. The CDR3 spans 15 residues. Germline CDR1 is SGHAT and CDR2 is FQNNGV. The DNA for the CDR3 is TGTGCCAGCAGTCCCGGACAGTCAAGCCAAGAGACCCAGTACTTC. Its translation: CASSPGQSSQETQYF. Using reference TRBV11-2 and TRBJ2-5 for the parts outside the CDR3, the full variable domain is EAGVAQSPRYKIIEKRQSVAFWCNPISGHATLYWYQQILGQGPKLLIQFQNNGVVDDSQLPKDRFSAERLKGVDSTLKIQPAKLEDSAVYLCASSPGQSSQETQYFGPGTRLLVL.

This clone was detected only once. The V gene is TRBV18, the J gene TRBJ2-2; the D gene is possibly TRBD1 (6 bases). The V gene's germline CDR1 is KGHSH and CDR2 LQKENI. V dropped 3 bases and J dropped 4 bases, with 15 bases sitting between them. The CDR3 runs to 16 residues. CDR3 in amino acids: CASSPKMTGRTGELFF. CDR3 in DNA: TGTGCCAGCTCACCTAAAATGACAGGTCGCACCGGGGAGCTGTTTTTT.

Regarding this clone: In the same sample, other DNA sequences code for this CDR3. V is TRBV18 and J is TRBJ1-1, with D maybe TRBD1 (6 bases). The CDR3 loop spans 14 amino acids. Per the germline V gene, CDR1 is KGHSH and CDR2 is LQKENI. V was shortened by 3 bases and J by 1 base, with 9 bases between the two germline ends. CDR3 loop: CASSPDRTNTEAFF. The CDR3 DNA reads TGTGCCAGCTCACCGGACAGAACGAACACTGAAGCTTTCTTT. The full variable domain, its missing parts supplied by reference TRBV18 and TRBJ1-1, is NAGVMQNPRHLVRRRGQEARLRCSPMKGHSHVYWYRQLPEEGLKFMVYLQKENIIDESGMPKERFSAEFPKEGPSILRIQQVVRGDSAAYFCASSPDRTNTEAFFGQGTRLTVV.

The chain carries TRBV5-1 and TRBJ2-7, with 7 bases aligning to TRBD1. This CDR3 contains 14 residues. Germline assignment: CDR1 SGHRS and CDR2 YFSETQ. V trimming: 3 bases; J trimming: 7 bases; junction bases outside the gene matches: 10. In nucleotides, the CDR3 is TGCGCCAGCAGCTCTGACAGGGAGCCGCGGGAGCAGTACTTC. Protein sequence: CASSSDREPREQYF.

In nucleotides, the CDR3 is TGTGCCAGTAGTATTGGGCCGGGGTCCACCGGGGAGCTGTTTTTT. This codes for CASSIGPGSTGELFF. The rearrangement uses TRBV19 and TRBJ2-2, with a weak D call TRBD2 (5 bases). Between the trimmed V and J ends, which lost 3 bases and 4 bases, there was a span of 12 bases. CDR1 LNHDA and CDR2 SQIVND come from the germline V gene (reference sequence). This CDR3 comprises 15 residues.

The chain joins TRBV19 to TRBJ2-7; 10 bases align to TRBD1. The germline gives CDR1 LNHDA, CDR2 SQIVND (reference sequence). Germline trimming cut 4 bases from V and 4 bases from J; bases unmatched to any gene: 7. CDR3 length: 15 amino acids. The CDR3 is CASSTTGQGVYEQYF. The CDR3 region has the DNA TGTGCCAGTAGTACCACCGGACAGGGGGTATACGAGCAGTACTTC.

The genes are TRBV9 and TRBJ1-1, with D perhaps matching TRBD1 (6 bases). The CDR3 length is 15 residues. CDR1 and CDR2 (germline): SGDLS, YYNGEE. Deletions cut 4 bases from V and 1 base from J, with 14 bases between. CDR3 bases: TGTGCCAGCAGCCCCTGGGACACACAGAACACTGAAGCTTTCTTT. It is translated as CASSPWDTQNTEAFF. Complete variable domain (other parts from reference TRBV9 and TRBJ1-1): DSGVTQTPKHLITATGQRVTLRCSPRSGDLSVYWYQQSLDQGLQFLIQYYNGEERAKGNILERFSAQQFPDLHSELNLSSLELGDSALYFCASSPWDTQNTEAFFGQGTRLTVV.

The chain uses TRBV6-6 and TRBJ1-2, with D perhaps TRBD1 (6 bases). The CDR3 spans 13 residues. The V end lost 10 bases, the J end lost 3 bases, and 15 bases lay between the germline ends. Germline V gene sequence: CDR1 MNHNY, CDR2 SVGAGI (reference sequence). As DNA, the CDR3 is TGTGCCATATCGAATAAGGGGGACTATGGCTACACCTTC. It specifies CAISNKGDYGYTF.

A word on this clone: The same CDR3 is also encoded by other DNA sequences in this sample. V is TRBV6-1 and J is TRBJ1-5; D unresolved. Germline V gene sequence: CDR1 MNHNS, CDR2 SASEGT. This CDR3 has 14 amino acids. V was clipped by 1 base and J by 7 bases, with 11 bases between them. This CDR3 reads CASSEGWAGQPQHF. For the CDR3, the DNA is TGTGCCAGCAGTGAAGGGTGGGCGGGACAGCCCCAGCATTTT.

The V call is TRBV5-1, the J call TRBJ1-1; TRBD1 agrees at 7 bases. This CDR3 is 14 amino acids long. After removal of 4 bases from V and 1 base from J, the junction contained 4 bases not matched to a gene. Germline CDR1 and CDR2: SGHRS and YFSETQ. CDR3 sequence (DNA): TGCGCCAGCAGCGTGACAGGGCAGAACACTGAAGCTTTCTTT. Translating gives CASSVTGQNTEAFF.

The chain employs TRBV18 and TRBJ1-1, with 7 nucleotides matching TRBD1. Unmatched junction bases numbered 4, after V lost 6 bases and J lost 0 bases. The CDR3 spans 14 residues. From germline, CDR1 is KGHSH and CDR2 LQKENI. Written as DNA, the CDR3 is TGTGCCAGCTCCCAACAGGGGTTGAACACTGAAGCTTTCTTT. Protein: CASSQQGLNTEAFF. The whole variable domain, remainder taken from reference TRBV18 and TRBJ1-1, is NAGVMQNPRHLVRRRGQEARLRCSPMKGHSHVYWYRQLPEEGLKFMVYLQKENIIDESGMPKERFSAEFPKEGPSILRIQQVVRGDSAAYFCASSQQGLNTEAFFGQGTRLTVV.

This chain connects TRBV6-1 to TRBJ1-2; TRBD1 might be the D (5 bases). CDR1 is MNHNS and CDR2 is SASEGT in the germline V gene. The ends were cut back, 3 bases at V and 7 bases at J, with 15 bases in the middle. CDR3 size: 14 residues. The CDR3 sequence is CASSDTTTGGGYTF. As DNA, the CDR3 is TGTGCCAGCAGTGATACGACAACCGGGGGTGGCTACACCTTC.

Only a few counts were recorded for this clone. This chain uses TRBV6-1 with TRBJ2-7, with 10 bases that match TRBD1. V was pared by 9 bases and J by 3 bases, with 5 bases of the junction left unmatched. In germline, CDR1 is MNHNS, CDR2 SASEGT. The CDR3 is made up of 13 amino acids. In nucleotides, the CDR3 is TGTGCCAGTGAGGGACAGGGGAACTACGAGCAGTACTTC. Translating it yields CASEGQGNYEQYF.

The chain carries TRBV27 and TRBJ2-6, with 8 positions matching TRBD1. J was trimmed by 4 bases and V by 4 bases; bases with no gene match: 12. Germline values: CDR1 MNHEY, CDR2 SMNVEV (reference sequence). CDR3 length: 18 amino acids. CDR3 protein: CASSSQDRVIAGANVLTF. The DNA of the CDR3 is TGTGCCAGCAGTTCCCAGGACAGGGTAATAGCCGGGGCCAACGTCCTGACTTTC.

The chain links TRBV7-8 to TRBJ1-1, with D uncertain. The CDR3 is made up of 14 amino acids. Germline CDR1 reads SGHVS; CDR2 reads FQNEAQ. Trimming removed 1 base from V and 0 bases from J, with 6 bases in between. CDR3 sequence (DNA): TGTGCCAGCAGCTTAGGAACTGTGAACACTGAAGCTTTCTTT. Protein: CASSLGTVNTEAFF.

The chain recombines TRBV30 with TRBJ1-2; 10 bases are shared with TRBD1. The V segment lost 2 bases and the J segment 7 bases; nucleotides outside the gene matches: 4. CDR1 and CDR2 from the germline V gene are GTSNPN and SVGIG (reference sequence). The CDR3 sequence is 13 residues long. The CDR3 DNA reads TGTGCCTGGAGTATTGGGACAGGGGTTGGCTACACCTTC. This codes for CAWSIGTGVGYTF.

V is TRBV18 and J is TRBJ1-2; D perhaps matches TRBD1 (6 bases). The ends were cut back, 2 bases at V and 5 bases at J, with 18 bases in the middle. The CDR3 spans 16 residues. CDR1 and CDR2 (germline): KGHSH, LQKENI. CDR3 nucleotides: TGTGCCAGCTCACCAACAGGGCAGCTACATGGTTATGGCTACACCTTC. Translated: CASSPTGQLHGYGYTF.

The rearrangement uses TRBV27 and TRBJ1-4, with 7 bases matching TRBD1. V was pared by 7 bases and J by 3 bases, with 8 bases of the junction left unmatched. The CDR3 length is 15 residues. CDR1 MNHEY and CDR2 SMNVEV come from the germline V gene (reference sequence). CDR3 protein: CASTERGQPNEKLFF. The DNA for the CDR3 is TGTGCCAGCACCGAAAGGGGACAGCCTAATGAAAAACTGTTTTTT.

This rearrangement joins TRBV9 to TRBJ2-3; the match to TRBD1 covers 7 bases. The CDR3 extends over 15 amino acids. In germline, CDR1 is SGDLS, CDR2 YYNGEE. Losses at the gene ends were 3 bases for V and 4 bases for J; bases not matched to a gene: 8. The CDR3 coding sequence is TGTGCCAGCAGCGGGACAGGAGGCTTTGCAGATACGCAGTATTTT. Its protein product is CASSGTGGFADTQYF.

The chain has TRBV6-1 and TRBJ1-4; D is ambiguous. V was pared by 4 bases and J by 0 bases, with 15 bases between. The CDR3 sequence is 17 residues long. CDR1 MNHNS and CDR2 SASEGT come from the germline V gene. The CDR3 loop is CASSGKSQIATNEKLFF. CDR3 sequence (DNA): TGTGCCAGCAGTGGAAAATCCCAGATTGCAACTAATGAAAAACTGTTTTTT.

V gene TRBV5-1 combines with J gene TRBJ2-7, with a tentative D call TRBD1 (5 bases). Germline lookup yields CDR1 SGHRS and CDR2 YFSETQ. The CDR3 totals 14 residues. V lost 4 bases and J 5 bases, leaving 16 bases between the germline ends. CDR3: CASSPGFLIDEQYF. The DNA for the CDR3 is TGCGCCAGCAGCCCAGGGTTTTTAATCGACGAGCAGTACTTC.

This chain links TRBV2 with TRBJ1-1; D is undetermined. V lost 3 bases to trimming and J lost 2 bases, with 10 bases between them. The CDR3 sequence is 14 residues long. CDR1 and CDR2 (germline): SNHLY, FYNNEI. The CDR3 DNA sequence: TGTGCCAGCAGTGATTCAAGAGCAAACACTGAAGCTTTCTTT. As protein: CASSDSRANTEAFF.

With regard to this clone: Since no conserved phenylalanine or tryptophan closes the CDR3, a read error is the likely cause. No DNA is shown, since the ends of the CDR3 on it are uncertain; the CDR3 is the one TCRdb lists. The chain carries TRBV18 and TRBJ1-5. The CDR3 contains 13 residues when both ends are counted. Germline CDR1 is KGHSH and CDR2 is LQKENI. CDR3 protein: CASSPSGGNGLCL.